These 3 T cell receptor beta chains came from one sample sequenced in a study of breast tumors, draining lymph nodes, adjacent tissues. In TCRdb, the multiplex PCR reads were re-called with MiXCR into one record per CDR3 protein. This sample has approximately 28,000 distinct CDR3 sequences, with roughly 69% found just once. Specimen: breast tumor tissue. The receptors derive from a female donor with breast cancer. Some clones in this sample may be carry-over from other donors' samples.

V is TRBV11-3 and J is TRBJ2-3; D possibly corresponds to TRBD2 (7 bases). This CDR3 has 17 residues. From germline, CDR1 is SGHNT and CDR2 YENEEA. V gave up 1 base and J gave up 5 bases, with 19 bases separating them. The CDR3 region has the DNA TGTGCCAGCAGCTTAGGCCTCGCGGGGGCCGGGGTAGATACGCAGTATTTT. Translating it yields CASSLGLAGAGVDTQYF.

This clonotype occurred once. V gene TRBV20-1 combines with J gene TRBJ2-7; no firm D call. This CDR3 spans 14 amino acids. V lost 1 base and J 3 bases, leaving 13 bases between the germline ends. The germline V gene has CDR1 DFQATT and CDR2 SNEGSKA (reference sequence). CDR3 protein: CSARVAVSLYEQYF. DNA of the CDR3: TGCAGTGCTAGAGTGGCAGTATCCCTCTACGAGCAGTACTTC.

The chain employs TRBV12-3 or TRBV12-4 and TRBJ2-1; 8 bases are a match to TRBD1. This CDR3 contains 16 residues. J lost 12 bases, V lost 6 bases, and 19 bases had no gene match. The CDR3 DNA reads TGTGCCAGCAGCCCAAAACTAGGACAGGGAAGGAAGTTGCAGTTCTTC. Translating gives CASSPKLGQGRKLQFF.